The rows below give T cell receptor beta chains drawn from one sample of a study of cytomegalovirus exposure and HLA in healthy donors. Produced via immunoSEQ multiplex PCR; TCRdb's table is partial and in-frame only. The sample table sets out tens of thousands of clones. The source material was PBMCs. These receptors all stem from a middle-aged woman in good health and CMV-seropositive. Both conserved end residues are part of each CDR3. The order of the fields is V gene, J gene, D gene, clone size, CDR3 DNA, CDR3 protein. The D gene is left open where the match is weak. The size entry is marked missing in some rows and otherwise reads once, few, many or a size class.

TRBV29-1	TRBJ1-1	TRBD1	.	TGCAGCGTTGAAGCCCTGGGACAGGGACCCGTGAACACTGAAGCTTTCTTT	CSVEALGQGPVNTEAFF
TRBV5-1	TRBJ2-7	.	.	TGCGCCAGCAGCTTGGATGTCTCCCCCGTTTTTGAGCAGTACTTC	CASSLDVSPVFEQYF
TRBV5-1	TRBJ2-3	TRBD2	.	TGCGCCAGCAGCTCAAACCGATTGCGGGAGAGGCCCCCTAGCACAGATACGCAGTATTTT	CASSSNRLRERPPSTDTQYF
TRBV7-6	TRBJ2-1	.	.	TGTGCCAGCAGCGATCCGATCCAGCGGGCGAATGACAATGAGCAGTTCTTC	CASSDPIQRANDNEQFF
TRBV5-6	TRBJ2-7	.	.	TGTGCCAGCAGCTCAGGGTTTTTCCGCGAGCAGTACTTC	CASSSGFFREQYF
TRBV28	TRBJ2-7	TRBD2	.	TGTGCCAGCAGGACTAGCGGACCCCAGGAGCAGTACTTC	CASRTSGPQEQYF
TRBV5-6	TRBJ2-7	TRBD1	.	TGTGCCAGCAGCTTCACCGGACAGGGGACCTACGAGCAGTACTTC	CASSFTGQGTYEQYF
TRBV11-2	TRBJ2-1	TRBD2	.	TGTGCCAGCAGCTTATTTGGGGGCACTAGCGGGGGCAATGAGCAGTTCTTC	CASSLFGGTSGGNEQFF
TRBV19	TRBJ2-1	TRBD1	.	TGTGCCAGTAGCCCCTCACCAGGGACAGGGGGCCTTAATGAGCAGTTCTTC	CASSPSPGTGGLNEQFF
TRBV5-1	TRBJ2-5	TRBD1	.	TGCGCCAGCAGCTTGGTGGGGACAGGTCAAGAGACCCAGTACTTC	CASSLVGTGQETQYF
TRBV7-6	TRBJ2-1	.	.	TGTGCCAGCAGCGGAGGGCGGAATGAGCAGTTCTTC	CASSGGRNEQFF
TRBV27	TRBJ2-7	.	.	TGTGCCAGCAGTTCCAAAGACAGCTCCTACGAGCAGTACTTC	CASSSKDSSYEQYF
TRBV6-5	TRBJ2-1	.	.	TGTGCCAGCTGGGGCCTTTCCTACAATGAGCAGTTCTTC	CASWGLSYNEQFF
TRBV10-2	TRBJ2-1	TRBD1	.	TGCGCCACCACCTGGGACAGGGGGTCCTACAATGAGCAGTTCTTC	CATTWDRGSYNEQFF
TRBV19	TRBJ2-2	.	.	TGTGCCATTACTAGTTCCGCGAACACCGGGGAGCTGTTTTTT	CAITSSANTGELFF
TRBV5-6	TRBJ1-2	.	.	TGTGCCAGCAGCTTGGCCAGCGGGGGGTACAACTATGGCTACACCTTC	CASSLASGGYNYGYTF
TRBV7-8	TRBJ1-4	.	.	TGTGCCAGCAGCTCCCGGACAGCAACTAATGAAAAACTGTTTTTT	CASSSRTATNEKLFF
TRBV2	TRBJ2-7	TRBD1	medium-sized	TGTGCCAGCAGTGACCGGGACAGGGACTACGAGCAGTACTTC	CASSDRDRDYEQYF
TRBV6-5	TRBJ1-2	.	.	TGTGCCAGCAGTAATCAAGGAGTCTATGGCTACACCTTC	CASSNQGVYGYTF
TRBV7-9	TRBJ2-3	.	.	TGTGCCAGCAGCTTAATCTGGTCGGCGGTTTCTAGCACAGATACGCAGTATTTT	CASSLIWSAVSSTDTQYF
TRBV7-2	TRBJ2-3	TRBD2	.	TGTGCCAGCAGCCTACCGCGGGGGATCACAGATACGCAGTATTTT	CASSLPRGITDTQYF
TRBV5-1	TRBJ1-1	.	.	TGCGCCAGCAGCTTGGGTAGCAGTGAAGCTTTCTTT	CASSLGSSEAFF
TRBV7-2	TRBJ2-2	TRBD2	.	TGTGCCAGCACCCGCGGGGCGGGGGACACCGGGGAGCTGTTTTTT	CASTRGAGDTGELFF
TRBV30	TRBJ2-1	.	.	TGTGCCTGGAGTGGGCTGACAGAGCAGTTCTTC	CAWSGLTEQFF
TRBV19	TRBJ1-1	.	.	TGTGCCAGTAGTACCGGAAGACAGGCGAACACTGAAGCTTTCTTT	CASSTGRQANTEAFF